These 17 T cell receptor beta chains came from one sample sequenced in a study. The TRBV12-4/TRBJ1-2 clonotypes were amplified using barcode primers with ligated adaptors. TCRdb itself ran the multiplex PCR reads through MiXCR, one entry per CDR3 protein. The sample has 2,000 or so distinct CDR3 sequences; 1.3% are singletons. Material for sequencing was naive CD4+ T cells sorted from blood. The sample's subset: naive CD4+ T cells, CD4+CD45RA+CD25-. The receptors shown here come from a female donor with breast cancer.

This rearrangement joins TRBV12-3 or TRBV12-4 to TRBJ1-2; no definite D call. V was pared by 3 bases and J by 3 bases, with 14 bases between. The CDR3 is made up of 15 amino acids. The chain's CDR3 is CASSLKGYHDYGYTF. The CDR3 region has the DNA TGTGCCAGCAGTTTGAAGGGTTATCATGACTATGGCTACACCTTC.

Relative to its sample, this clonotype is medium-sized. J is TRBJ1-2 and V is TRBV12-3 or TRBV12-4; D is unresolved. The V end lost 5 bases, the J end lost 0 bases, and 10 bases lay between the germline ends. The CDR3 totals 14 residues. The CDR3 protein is CASSPSLSNYGYTF. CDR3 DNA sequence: TGTGCCAGCAGTCCCAGCCTTTCTAACTATGGCTACACCTTC.

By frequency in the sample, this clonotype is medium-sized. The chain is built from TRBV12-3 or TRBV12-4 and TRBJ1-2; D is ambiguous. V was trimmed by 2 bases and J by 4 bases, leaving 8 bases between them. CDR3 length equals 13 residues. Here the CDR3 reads CASSLRSLYGYTF. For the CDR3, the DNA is TGTGCCAGCAGTTTACGCTCGCTCTATGGCTACACCTTC.

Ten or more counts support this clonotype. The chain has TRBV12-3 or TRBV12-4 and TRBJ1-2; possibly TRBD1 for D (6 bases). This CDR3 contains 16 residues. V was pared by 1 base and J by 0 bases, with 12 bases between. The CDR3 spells CASSLGTGRANYGYTF. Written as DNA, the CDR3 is TGTGCCAGCAGTTTAGGAACAGGGAGGGCTAACTATGGCTACACCTTC.

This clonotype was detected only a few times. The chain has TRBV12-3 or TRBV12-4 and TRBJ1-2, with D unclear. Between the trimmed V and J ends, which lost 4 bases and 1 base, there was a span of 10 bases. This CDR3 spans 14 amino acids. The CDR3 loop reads CASSSDSLNYGYTF. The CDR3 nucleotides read TGTGCCAGCAGTTCAGACTCCCTTAACTATGGCTACACCTTC.

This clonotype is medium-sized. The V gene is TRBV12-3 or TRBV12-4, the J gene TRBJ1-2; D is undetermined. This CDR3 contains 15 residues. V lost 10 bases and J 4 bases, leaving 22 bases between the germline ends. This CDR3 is CATTRMGGLIYGYTF. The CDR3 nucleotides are TGTGCCACCACAAGAATGGGAGGCCTCATCTATGGCTACACCTTC.

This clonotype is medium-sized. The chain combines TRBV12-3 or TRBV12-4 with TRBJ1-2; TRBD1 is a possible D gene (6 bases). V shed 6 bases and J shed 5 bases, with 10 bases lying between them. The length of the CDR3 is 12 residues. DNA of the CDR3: TGTGCCAGCAGCAGAGGACAGTATGGCTACACCTTC. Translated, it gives CASSRGQYGYTF.

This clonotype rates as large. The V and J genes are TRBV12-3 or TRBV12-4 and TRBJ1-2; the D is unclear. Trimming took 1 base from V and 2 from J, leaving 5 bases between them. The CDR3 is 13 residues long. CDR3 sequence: CASSLDRNYGYTF. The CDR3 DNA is TGTGCCAGCAGTTTAGACAGAAACTATGGCTACACCTTC.

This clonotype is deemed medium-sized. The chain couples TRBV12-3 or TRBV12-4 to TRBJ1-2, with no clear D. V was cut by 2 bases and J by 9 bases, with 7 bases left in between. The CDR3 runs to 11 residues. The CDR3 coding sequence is TGTGCCAGCAGTTTAATTACCAGCTACACCTTC. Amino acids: CASSLITSYTF.

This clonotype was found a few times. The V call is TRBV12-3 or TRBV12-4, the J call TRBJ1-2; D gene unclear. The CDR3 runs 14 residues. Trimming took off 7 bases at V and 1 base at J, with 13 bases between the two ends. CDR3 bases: TGTGCCAGCATGCACTTGACAAGTAACTATGGCTACACCTTC. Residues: CASMHLTSNYGYTF.

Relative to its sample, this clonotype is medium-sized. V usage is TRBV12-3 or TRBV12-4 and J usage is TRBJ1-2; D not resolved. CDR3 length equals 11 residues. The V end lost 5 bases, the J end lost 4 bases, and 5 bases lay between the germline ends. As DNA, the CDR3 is TGTGCCAGCAGTCTTCTCTATGGCTACACCTTC. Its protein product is CASSLLYGYTF.

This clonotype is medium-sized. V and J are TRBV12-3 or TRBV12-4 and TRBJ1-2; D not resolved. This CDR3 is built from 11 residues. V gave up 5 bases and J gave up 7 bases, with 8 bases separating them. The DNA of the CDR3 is TGTGCCAGCAGTAGGATCTCTGGCTACACCTTC. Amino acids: CASSRISGYTF.

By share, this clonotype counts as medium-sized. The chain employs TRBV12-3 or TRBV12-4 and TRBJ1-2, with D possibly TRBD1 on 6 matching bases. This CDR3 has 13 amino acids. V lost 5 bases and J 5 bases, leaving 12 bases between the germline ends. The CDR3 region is CASSKDSPYGYTF. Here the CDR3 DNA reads TGTGCCAGCAGTAAGGACAGCCCATATGGCTACACCTTC.

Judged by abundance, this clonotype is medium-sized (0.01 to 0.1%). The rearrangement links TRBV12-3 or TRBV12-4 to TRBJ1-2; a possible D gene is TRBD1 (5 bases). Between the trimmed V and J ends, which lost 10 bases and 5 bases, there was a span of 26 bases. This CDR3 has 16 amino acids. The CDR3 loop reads CATHGQGPNRRYGYTF. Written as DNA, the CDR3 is TGTGCCACCCATGGGCAGGGACCAAATCGCCGATATGGCTACACCTTC.

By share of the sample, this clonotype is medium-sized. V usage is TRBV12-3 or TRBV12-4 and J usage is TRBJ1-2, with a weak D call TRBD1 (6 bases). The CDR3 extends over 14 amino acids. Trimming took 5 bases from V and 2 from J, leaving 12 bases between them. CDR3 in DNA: TGTGCCAGCAGTCCTCGGACAGTCAACTATGGCTACACCTTC. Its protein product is CASSPRTVNYGYTF.

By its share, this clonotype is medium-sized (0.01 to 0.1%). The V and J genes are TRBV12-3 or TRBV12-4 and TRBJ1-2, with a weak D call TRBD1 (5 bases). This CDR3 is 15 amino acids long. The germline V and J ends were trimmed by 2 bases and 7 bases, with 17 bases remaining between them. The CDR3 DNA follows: TGTGCCAGCAGTTTAAGTGGCAGGGAATTAAGTGGCTACACCTTC. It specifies CASSLSGRELSGYTF.

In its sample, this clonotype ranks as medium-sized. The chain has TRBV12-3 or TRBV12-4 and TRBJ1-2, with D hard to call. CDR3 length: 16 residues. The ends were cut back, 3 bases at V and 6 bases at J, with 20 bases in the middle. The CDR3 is CASSLELGVASNGYTF. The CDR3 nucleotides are TGTGCCAGCAGTTTGGAATTGGGAGTCGCTAGTAATGGCTACACCTTC.